These 11 T cell receptor beta chains originate from one sample sequenced in a study of T cells in women clearing cervical HPV infection. Sequenced by immunoSEQ multiplex PCR; TCRdb stores in-frame clones only, minus some. The record lists fewer than 40,000 clones, of which the ten most abundant hold 6% to 7%. Source material: blood buffy coat. The receptor source for this set is a woman aged 18-69 years with a cervical HPV16 infection that either progressed to CIN3+ or cleared (not recorded which).

Regarding this clone: The read is 3 residues too short to cover the CDR3 end, so that end is filled in from the germline J gene. This chain links TRBV7-6 with TRBJ1-2, with D possibly TRBD1 on 5 matching bases. This CDR3 has 14 residues. Germline V gene lookup returns CDR1 SGHVS and CDR2 FNYEAQ. The sequenced CDR3 bases are TGTGCCAGCAGCCGAAGAAACCAGGGCTACGAC. It translates to CASSRRNQGYD. The CDR3, in full, reads CASSRRNQGYDYTF.

With respect to this clone: The observed sequence ends 3 residues before the CDR3 terminus, with the missing tail filled in from the germline J gene. The V call is TRBV20-1, the J call TRBJ1-4; 9 bases align to TRBD1. V lost 0 bases and J lost 5; bases outside the gene matches: 4. This CDR3 is 15 amino acids long. The V gene's germline CDR1 is DFQATT and CDR2 SNEGSKA (reference sequence). The sequenced part of the CDR3 DNA is TGCAGTGCTAGAGAGGAGGGGACAGGGAATGAAAAA. This codes for CSAREEGTGNEK. In full, the CDR3 is CSAREEGTGNEKLFF.

On this clone: The read comes to an end 3 residues before the CDR3 does, leaving the germline J gene to fill in the end. V gene TRBV29-1 combines with J gene TRBJ2-1, with D possibly TRBD1 on 6 matching bases. The CDR3 loop spans 13 amino acids. CDR1 and CDR2 from the germline V gene are SQVTM and ANQGSEA. The V end lost 7 bases, the J end lost 5 bases, and 15 bases lay between the germline ends. CDR3 sequence reads: CSGPGEGDNEQFF. The CDR3 bases that were read are TGCAGCGGCCCAGGGGAAGGAGACAATGAG.

In the case of this clone: The DNA ends 3 residues before the CDR3 does, and the rest of the CDR3 is filled in from the germline J gene. V gene TRBV20-1 combines with J gene TRBJ2-3, with D perhaps matching TRBD1 (6 bases). This CDR3 spans 16 amino acids. Germline lookup yields CDR1 DFQATT and CDR2 SNEGSKA (reference sequence). The part of the CDR3 DNA that was read is TGCAGTGCTAGAGATTCCAGGACAGCCAACAATCAGCCG. Protein sequence: CSARDSRTANNQP. The full CDR3 is CSARDSRTANNQPQYF.

This clone is classed as medium-sized by frequency. The read finishes 3 residues shy of the CDR3 end, and the germline J gene is used to complete it. This chain joins TRBV15 and TRBJ1-1, with D perhaps matching TRBD1 (5 bases). CDR3 length: 14 residues. V shed 0 bases and J shed 4 bases, with 9 bases lying between them. Germline CDR1 is LNHNV and CDR2 is YYDKDF (reference sequence). Incomplete CDR3 DNA: TGTGCCACCAGCAGAGAGGGGCAGGGCACTGAA. As protein: CATSREGQGTE. The CDR3 as a whole reads CATSREGQGTEAFF. The full variable domain, with the rest looked up from reference TRBV15 and TRBJ1-1, is DAMVIQNPRYQVTQFGKPVTLSCSQTLNHNVMYWYQQKSSQAPKLLFHYYDKDFNNEADTPDNFQSRRPNTSFCFLDIRSPGLGDTAMYLCATSREGQGTEAFFGQGTRLTVV.

Regarding this clone: With the read ending 3 residues before the CDR3 end, the germline J gene is used to fill in that end. This chain uses TRBV12-3 or TRBV12-4 with TRBJ1-3; possibly TRBD1 for D (5 bases). The V end was cut by 3 bases, the J end by 4 bases, with 10 bases between. The CDR3 is 14 residues long. CDR3 sequence reads: CASSFGRAGNTIYF. Incomplete CDR3 DNA: TGTGCCAGCAGTTTTGGCAGGGCCGGAAACACC.

Of note for this clone: The read gets to within 3 residues of the CDR3 end, and the germline J gene fills in the rest. This chain links TRBV14 with TRBJ1-1; D remains unclear. The V and J ends lost 0 bases and 4 bases respectively, with 15 bases between them. CDR1 SGHDN and CDR2 FVKESK come from the germline V gene. The CDR3 has 16 amino acids. CDR3 DNA (partial): TGTGCCAGCAGCCAAGAACGCGGAGTATTGGCCACTGAA. Its translation is CASSQERGVLATE. The whole CDR3 protein is CASSQERGVLATEAFF.

For this clone: The sequence runs out 3 residues before the end of the CDR3; the remainder is reconstructed from the germline J gene. This chain uses TRBV2 with TRBJ1-4; TRBD1 agrees at 8 bases. V lost 4 bases, J lost 3 bases, and 4 bases stayed unmatched. CDR3 length equals 15 residues. Germline lookup yields CDR1 SNHLY and CDR2 FYNNEI. The CDR3 is CASSGQGASNEKLFF. The CDR3 DNA, read in part, is TGTGCCAGCAGTGGTCAGGGGGCTTCTAATGAAAAA. The variable domain in full, completed from reference TRBV2 and TRBJ1-4, reads EPEVTQTPSHQVTQMGQEVILRCVPISNHLYFYWYRQILGQKVEFLVSFYNNEISEKSEIFDDQFSVERPDGSNFTLKIRSTKLEDSAMYFCASSGQGASNEKLFFGSGTQLSVL.

Concerning this clone itself: The sequence runs out 3 residues before the end of the CDR3; the remainder is reconstructed from the germline J gene. The chain links TRBV28 to TRBJ1-4; no reliable D call. Germline loops: CDR1 MDHEN, CDR2 SYDVKM. Trimming pared 6 bases from V and 0 bases from J, leaving 17 bases between. The CDR3 loop spans 17 amino acids. Partial CDR3 DNA: TGTGCCAGCAGGACCTTACTACAAGGAACAACTAATGAAAAA. Translated: CASRTLLQGTTNEK. The full CDR3 is CASRTLLQGTTNEKLFF.

With regard to this clone: The sequenced fragment ends 3 residues before the CDR3 boundary, so the rest is inferred from the germline J gene. This rearrangement joins TRBV7-9 to TRBJ2-4; 7 bases are a match to TRBD1. This CDR3 is 13 amino acids long. CDR1 is SEHNR and CDR2 is FQNEAQ in the germline V gene (reference sequence). The CDR3 loop reads CASSLKGAWGQYF. CDR3 DNA (partial): TGTGCCAGCAGCTTAAAGGGGGCGTGGGGT.

Turning to this clone: The CDR3 goes on 3 residues after the read ends, and that part is filled in from the germline J gene. J is TRBJ1-1 and V is TRBV5-1; D remains unclear. Germline V gives CDR1 SGHRS, CDR2 YFSETQ. V was shortened by 4 bases and J by 2 bases, with 12 bases between the two germline ends. The CDR3 loop spans 14 amino acids. The CDR3 loop is CASSSSVLNTEAFF. CDR3 bases read: TGCGCCAGCAGCAGCAGCGTGTTAAACACTGAA.